This TCR beta chain was identified during a study of HIV-infected patients and healthy controls. Study outcomes and limitations: Healthy controls carried many MAIT alpha-chain CDR3s, while HIV+ repertoires had few.

Reverse transcription used around 500 ng RNA and constant-region primers for alpha and beta. Each of the alpha and beta chains got its own library through chain-specific third strand synthesis with indices. One primer pair amplified all rearrangements per chain; each cDNA got molecular barcodes. One entry per CDR3 protein results from TCRdb running MiXCR on the 5' RACE reads. The sample yields about 4,000 distinct CDR3 sequences, 25% to 30% seen once. By its share, this clonotype is medium-sized. Antigen: not known. Trimming removed 0 bases from V and 4 bases from J, with 10 bases in between. Germline lookup yields CDR1 SGHKS and CDR2 YYEKEE (reference sequence). The CDR3 contains 15 residues. Roughly three months, about 14 weeks, into antiretroviral therapy, follow-up blood was collected. No cell fractionation was done, so the repertoire covers all unsorted peripheral blood T cells.

The sequencing used blood, collected during antiretroviral therapy. This TCR was recovered from an adult with HIV infection. The chain links TRBV5-5 to TRBJ1-4, with a possible D match to TRBD1 (5 bases). The CDR3 DNA reads TGTGCCAGCAGCTTGGACGTGAGGGGTAATGAAAAACTGTTTTTT. Protein sequence: CASSLDVRGNEKLFF.